The sequence of this T cell receptor (beta chain) was determined in a study of T cell clonotyping in hematopoietic cell transplantation (dated by TCRdb to the early 2020s). Notes on the research overall: In the study, approximately 140 blood samples were gathered from roughly 40 consecutive transplant recipients and their related donors. Recruitment of patients was conducted between late 2015 and early 2017, and follow-up was continued until late 2020 or death. What the authors observed across the whole study: The sample size was limited, and because cells were not sorted, the contributions of CD4 and CD8 repertoires could not be separated. Donor and pretransplant recipient Inverse Simpson Index values predicted broader posttransplant TCR repertoire diversity. After transplant, TCR diversity in recipients dropped, and pathologically expanded clonotypes increased progressively from day 30 to day 180. Just a small fraction of recipient repertoires overlapped with donor repertoires, and more than 95% appeared de novo at the given depth.

With the immunoSEQ assay, which is a bias-controlled multiplex PCR relying on V- and J-specific primers, TCR beta CDR3 regions were amplified from genomic DNA. In a second PCR step, the CDR3 amplicons were tagged with a proprietary barcode plus Illumina adapter sequences. An Illumina MiSeq instrument was used for sequencing of the CDR3 libraries. Concerning the study's data processing: Export and quality control were handled in immunoSEQ Analyzer 3.0, while downstream analyses relied on R Bioconductor and Immunarch. Only productive rearrangements in the normalized downsampled data set were used to calculate repertoire metrics. In the normalized cohort, clonotypes with more than 5 templates were defined as pathologically expanded. The Inverse Simpson Index served as the measure of repertoire diversity. The non-normalized data set was used for CMV-specificity analyses so that all clonotypes could be captured. Imported from immuneACCESS, the table was reduced by TCRdb to in-frame sequences with V and J called. These copies leave out some clones; in studies compared against another copy, an unresolved V gene accounts for under half, and the cause of the remainder is not known. D and trimming were read from the DNA, whereas the V and J calls and clone size are those reported in that table. For this sample the table gives roughly 16,000 clones, of which 70% to 90% were detected only once. The biggest ten clones account for 3.5% to 4.5% of the sample.

For TCR beta sequencing, blood samples came from the related transplant donors. Nuclei Lysis Solution was used to extract genomic DNA from fresh or cryopreserved unfractionated peripheral blood mononuclear cells. This clone came up once. The target of this receptor is not known. Base-call qualities are not available, and no considerably larger clone is one nucleotide away. CDR1 and CDR2 were assigned from the germline V gene as SGHDN and FVKESK. For this chain, trimming is 3 bases at the V end and 8 bases at the J end, and the number of junction bases without a gene match is 6. From the cysteine through the phenylalanine, the CDR3 covers 13 amino acids. Here the CDR3 DNA is all that survives: 39 bases in frame from base 1.

The chain was built from TRBV14 and TRBJ2-7; a stretch of 8 junction bases matches TRBD1. Specimen: peripheral blood mononuclear cells. This receptor was taken from a woman aged 40 to 50 in good health. Some clones in this sample may be carry-over from other donors' samples. The CDR3 here reads CASSHDTGGKQYF. The DNA is as follows: TGTGCCAGCAGCCACGATACAGGGGGGAAGCAGTACTTC.